This is a list of T cell receptor beta chains from one sample in a study of blood T cell repertoires in COVID-19. Here immunoSEQ multiplex PCR was the method, and the copy in TCRdb shows in-frame clones only, minus some. The table lists approximately 310,000 clones, roughly 86% of them singletons. Specimen: peripheral blood. These receptors came from a woman between 50 and 59 years old who had recovered from COVID-19. Both conserved end residues are part of each CDR3. A D gene is named only where the DNA matches it firmly. The listing skips clone size in some rows; elsewhere it reads once, few, many or a size class.

D gene	clone size	J gene	V gene	CDR3 protein	CDR3 DNA
.	.	TRBJ2-3	TRBV21-1	CASSKRSGDWADTQYF	TGTGCCAGCAGCAAAAGGTCGGGGGATTGGGCGGATACGCAGTATTTT
.	.	TRBJ1-2	TRBV4-1	CASSRTQVEGYTF	TGCGCCAGCAGCCGGACACAGGTTGAAGGCTACACCTTC
.	.	TRBJ1-6	TRBV28	CASSVQAINSPLHF	TGTGCCAGCAGTGTACAGGCGATTAATTCACCCCTCCACTTT
.	few	TRBJ1-1	TRBV14	CASSPQGSGAEAFF	TGTGCCAGCAGCCCTCAGGGATCGGGGGCTGAAGCTTTCTTT
.	.	TRBJ1-2	TRBV10-3	CAISETGNYGYTF	TGTGCCATCAGTGAAACAGGGAACTATGGCTACACCTTC
.	once	TRBJ2-7	TRBV29-1	CSVETASLGEQYF	TGCAGCGTTGAAACGGCTAGTCTCGGCGAGCAGTACTTC
.	.	TRBJ1-6	TRBV2	CASRIRQPGSYNSPLHF	TGTGCCAGCAGGATTCGACAGCCAGGCTCCTATAATTCACCCCTCCACTTT
TRBD2	.	TRBJ2-6	TRBV4-3	CASSHAWGGSGANVLTF	TGCGCCAGCAGCCACGCATGGGGGGGGTCTGGGGCCAACGTCCTGACTTTC
TRBD1	.	TRBJ1-4	TRBV28	CASSSDRGPNEKLFF	TGTGCCAGCAGTTCGGACAGGGGGCCTAATGAAAAACTGTTTTTT
.	.	TRBJ1-2	TRBV9	CASNGDREGSYTF	TGTGCCAGCAACGGCGACCGGGAGGGAAGCTACACCTTC
TRBD2	.	TRBJ2-3	TRBV19	CASRTSGSRDTQYF	TGTGCCAGTCGGACTAGCGGGAGTAGAGATACGCAGTATTTT
.	.	TRBJ1-5	TRBV10-3	CATRGGADSNQPQHF	TGTGCCACCCGGGGGGGGGCAGATAGCAATCAGCCCCAGCATTTT
TRBD1	.	TRBJ2-2	TRBV12-5	CASAGTGARRTGELFF	TGTGCTAGTGCGGGGACAGGGGCGAGGAGAACCGGGGAGCTGTTTTTT
.	.	TRBJ1-2	TRBV28	CASSLITVTANYGYTF	TGTGCCAGCAGCCTCATTACAGTGACAGCTAACTATGGCTACACCTTC
TRBD2	.	TRBJ2-7	TRBV9	CASSAGGAYEQYF	TGTGCCAGCAGCGCTGGGGGGGCCTACGAGCAGTACTTC
TRBD2	.	TRBJ2-3	TRBV5-4	CASSIAGGTGPDTQYF	TGTGCCAGCAGCATAGCGGGGGGGACAGGGCCGGATACGCAGTATTTT
.	.	TRBJ2-7	TRBV7-2	CASSFQAFDAYEQYF	TGTGCCAGCAGCTTCCAGGCGTTCGATGCCTACGAGCAGTACTTC
.	.	TRBJ1-4	TRBV19	CASSIDSGFTNEKLFF	TGTGCCAGTAGCATCGACAGTGGTTTCACTAATGAAAAACTGTTTTTT